Listed here are 15 T cell receptor beta chains from one sample, sequenced in a study of CD8+CD57+ T cells in acquired aplastic anemia. TCR beta VDJ and CDR3 profiling used genomic DNA as template. TCRdb re-analysed the reads in MiXCR, keeping a single row per CDR3 protein. Here the sample spans hundreds of thousands of distinct CDR3 sequences, approximately 70% being singletons. Sequences were obtained from sorted CD4+, CD8+, or CD8+CD57+ T cells (not recorded which) from PBMCs. The receptors here all came from a human donor in good health, serving as a control.

This clonotype was recorded at least ten times. The chain has TRBV7-6 and TRBJ2-7; the match to TRBD1 covers 8 bases. The germline V gene encodes CDR1 SGHVS and CDR2 FNYEAQ. The CDR3 is 17 residues long. J lost 0 bases, V lost 4 bases, and 11 bases had no gene match. The CDR3 DNA follows: TGTGCCAGCAGCTCTGGAATCGGACAGGGTATCTCCTACGAGCAGTACTTC. This translates into CASSSGIGQGISYEQYF.

This clonotype appeared once. The junction and the germline gene differ at one end; a read error may be behind it. This chain joins TRBV15 and TRBJ2-1; D may be TRBD2 (7 bases). Germline values: CDR1 LNHNV, CDR2 YYDKDF (reference sequence). The CDR3 is 12 amino acids. The CDR3 sequence is CATSARGGLGSF. DNA for the CDR3: TGTGCCACCAGCGCTAGGGGGGGGCTTGGGTCCTTC.

This clonotype has only a few counts. V usage is TRBV3-1 and J usage is TRBJ1-2; 8 nucleotides align to TRBD1. The CDR3 contains 15 residues. V trimming: 2 bases; J trimming: 6 bases; junction bases outside the gene matches: 8. CDR1 is LGHDT and CDR2 is YNNKEL in the germline V gene (reference sequence). Here the CDR3 reads CASSQNRGGTHGYTF. CDR3 nucleotide sequence: TGTGCCAGCAGCCAAAACAGGGGGGGGACCCATGGCTACACCTTC.

The CDR3 nucleotides are TGTGCCAGCACCGTGTGGGTTTCAGAGACCCAGTACTTC. It specifies CASTVWVSETQYF. The chain employs TRBV7-9 and TRBJ2-5; no clear D gene. Per germline, CDR1 SEHNR and CDR2 FQNEAQ (reference sequence). The CDR3 runs to 13 residues. V lost 7 bases and J 4 bases, leaving 13 bases between the germline ends.

Concerning this clonotype: Given the absence of the conserved phenylalanine or tryptophan at the CDR3 end, a read error is likely. The rearrangement joins TRBV19 to TRBJ2-1; the D gene is possibly TRBD1 (6 bases). The germline gives CDR1 LNHDA, CDR2 SQIVND (reference sequence). CDR3 length equals 12 residues. Trimming stripped 9 bases from V and 12 bases from J, with 18 bases between. The CDR3 protein is CASNAQGHGQFY. CDR3 DNA: TGTGCCAGCAATGCCCAGGGACATGGGCAGTTCTAC.

In its sample, this clonotype was seen a few times. The chain uses TRBV2 and TRBJ1-2; D is ambiguous. V lost 1 base, J lost 8 bases, and 2 bases lay in between. CDR3 length: 10 amino acids. In germline, CDR1 is SNHLY, CDR2 FYNNEI. DNA for the CDR3: TGTGCCAGCAGTGAAGTGGGCTACACCTTC. Its protein product is CASSEVGYTF.

As concerns this clonotype: One end of the junction fails to match germline, which may point to a read error. V usage is TRBV12-3 or TRBV12-4 and J usage is TRBJ1-6; no clear D. The CDR3 extends over 14 amino acids. The CDR3 sequence is CASSLRRENGSLLF. CDR3 sequence (DNA): TGTGCCAGCAGTCTGCGAAGGGAAAATGGCTCCCTCCTCTTT.

This clonotype was recorded once. The rearrangement uses TRBV2 and TRBJ2-1, with 10 bases lining up with TRBD2. The CDR3 sequence is 15 residues long. Germline trimming cut 6 bases from V and 6 bases from J; bases unmatched to any gene: 8. The germline CDR1 and CDR2 sequences are SNHLY and FYNNEI. The CDR3 loop is CASSLWPSGSNEQFF. CDR3 DNA: TGTGCCAGCAGCTTATGGCCTAGCGGGAGCAATGAGCAGTTCTTC.

This clonotype was recorded many times. The J gene is TRBJ2-1, the V gene TRBV12-3 or TRBV12-4; D perhaps matches TRBD2 (5 bases). The CDR3 sequence is 16 residues long. Trimming left V 2 bases short and J 0 bases short, with 11 bases between. The CDR3 reads CASSLPLGSSYNEQFF. CDR3 nucleotide sequence: TGTGCCAGCAGTTTACCCCTGGGGAGCTCCTACAATGAGCAGTTCTTC.

The rearrangement uses TRBV20-1 and TRBJ2-2; possible D gene TRBD2, 6 bases. The CDR3 length is 16 residues. V lost 4 bases and J 3 bases, leaving 18 bases between the germline ends. Germline assignment: CDR1 DFQATT and CDR2 SNEGSKA (reference sequence). The CDR3: CSAITGGAYDTGELFF. The CDR3 DNA sequence: TGCAGTGCTATTACCGGGGGAGCCTATGACACCGGGGAGCTGTTTTTT.

This clonotype was seen ten or more times. The chain couples TRBV7-2 to TRBJ1-6; perhaps TRBD1 as D (5 bases). The CDR3 runs to 15 residues. V was cut by 4 bases and J by 6 bases, with 13 bases left in between. Germline CDR1 reads SGHTA; CDR2 reads FQGNSA. The CDR3 region has the DNA TGTGCCAGCAGCTCCCGGGGGGGGACTAATTCACCCCTCCACTTT. Its protein is CASSSRGGTNSPLHF. Variable domain in full (rest from reference TRBV7-2 and TRBJ1-6): GAGVSQSPSNKVTEKGKDVELRCDPISGHTALYWYRQSLGQGLEFLIYFQGNSAPDKSGLPSDRFSAERTGGSVSTLTIQRTQQEDSAVYLCASSSRGGTNSPLHFGNGTRLTVT.

The chain uses TRBV6-5 and TRBJ2-1; possibly TRBD1 for D (5 bases). Germline loops: CDR1 MNHEY, CDR2 SVGAGI. The V end lost 8 bases, the J end lost 3 bases, and 11 bases lay between the germline ends. The CDR3 runs to 13 residues. This CDR3 reads CASGTTVYNEQFF. CDR3 DNA sequence: TGTGCCAGCGGTACGACAGTCTACAATGAGCAGTTCTTC.

There are many counts of this clonotype. V usage is TRBV6-5 and J usage is TRBJ2-6, with D tentatively TRBD2 (5 bases). CDR1 MNHEY and CDR2 SVGAGI come from the germline V gene. The CDR3 has 13 amino acids. V lost 6 bases, J lost 3 bases, and 6 bases lay in between. The CDR3 DNA follows: TGTGCCAGCAGGGCGGGTGGGGCCAACGTCCTGACTTTC. It codes for CASRAGGANVLTF.

On this clonotype: This CDR3 fails to terminate in the conserved phenylalanine or tryptophan, so it likely reflects a read error. It is unclear where the CDR3 begins or ends on the DNA, so no DNA is shown, and the CDR3 is as TCRdb lists it. This rearrangement joins TRBV9 to TRBJ2-3; the table's D call TRBD2 went unverified against the DNA. Germline CDR1 is SGDLS and CDR2 is YYNGEE. The CDR3 numbers 13 amino acids, ends counted. The CDR3 here is CASSRGTADTHEL.

This clonotype was counted at least ten times. The rearrangement joins TRBV19 to TRBJ1-2; 7 nucleotides align to TRBD1. The trim removed 3 bases at V and 0 bases at J, leaving 4 bases unmatched. The CDR3 length is 15 residues. Looked up from germline, CDR1 is LNHDA and CDR2 is SQIVND (reference sequence). As DNA, the CDR3 is TGTGCCAGTAGTATCAGACAGGGAGCTAACTATGGCTACACCTTC. It translates to CASSIRQGANYGYTF. The whole variable domain, filled in from reference TRBV19 and TRBJ1-2, reads DGGITQSPKYLFRKEGQNVTLSCEQNLNHDAMYWYRQDPGQGLRLIYYSQIVNDFQKGDIAEGYSVSREKKESFPLTVTSAQKNPTAFYLCASSIRQGANYGYTFGSGTRLTVV.